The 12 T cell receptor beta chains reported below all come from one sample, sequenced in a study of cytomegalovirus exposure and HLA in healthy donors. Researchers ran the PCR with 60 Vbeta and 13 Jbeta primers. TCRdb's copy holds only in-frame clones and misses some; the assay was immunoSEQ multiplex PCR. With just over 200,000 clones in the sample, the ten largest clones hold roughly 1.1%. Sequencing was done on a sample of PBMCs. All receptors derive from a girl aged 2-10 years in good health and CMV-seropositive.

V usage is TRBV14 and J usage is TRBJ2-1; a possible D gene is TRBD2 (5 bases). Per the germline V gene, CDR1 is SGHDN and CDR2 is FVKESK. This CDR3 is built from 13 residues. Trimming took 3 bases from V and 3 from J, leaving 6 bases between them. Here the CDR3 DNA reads TGTGCCAGCAGCCATGCGGGCTACAATGAGCAGTTCTTC. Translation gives CASSHAGYNEQFF.

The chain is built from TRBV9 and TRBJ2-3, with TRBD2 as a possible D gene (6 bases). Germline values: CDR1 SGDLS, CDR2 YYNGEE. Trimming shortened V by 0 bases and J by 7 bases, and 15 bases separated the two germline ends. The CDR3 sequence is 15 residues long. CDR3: CASSVAMDYTNTQYF. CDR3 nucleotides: TGTGCCAGCAGCGTAGCTATGGACTACACGAATACGCAGTATTTT.

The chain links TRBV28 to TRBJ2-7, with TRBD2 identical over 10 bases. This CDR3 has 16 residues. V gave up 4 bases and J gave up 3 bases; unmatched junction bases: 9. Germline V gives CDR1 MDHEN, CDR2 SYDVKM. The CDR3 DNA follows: TGTGCCAGCAGTTCCCCAGGGACTAGCGAGAGCTACGAGCAGTACTTC. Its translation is CASSSPGTSESYEQYF.

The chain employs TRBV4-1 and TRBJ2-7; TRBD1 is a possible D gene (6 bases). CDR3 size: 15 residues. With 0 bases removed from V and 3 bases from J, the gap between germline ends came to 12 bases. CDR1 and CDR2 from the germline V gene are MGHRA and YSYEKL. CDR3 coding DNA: TGCGCCAGCAGCCAAGAAATTACAGGGCTCTACGAGCAGTACTTC. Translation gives CASSQEITGLYEQYF.

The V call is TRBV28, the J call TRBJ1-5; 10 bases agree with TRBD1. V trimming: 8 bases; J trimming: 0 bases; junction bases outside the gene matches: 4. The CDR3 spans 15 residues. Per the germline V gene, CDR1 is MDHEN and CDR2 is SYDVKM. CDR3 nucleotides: TGTGCCAGCGTGACAGGGGGCAATAGCAATCAGCCCCAGCATTTT. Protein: CASVTGGNSNQPQHF.

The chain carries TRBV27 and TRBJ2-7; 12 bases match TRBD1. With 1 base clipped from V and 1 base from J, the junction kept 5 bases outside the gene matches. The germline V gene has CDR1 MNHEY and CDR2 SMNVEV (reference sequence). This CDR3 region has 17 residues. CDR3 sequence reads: CASSLLGQGAKSYEQYF. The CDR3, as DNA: TGTGCCAGCAGTTTATTGGGACAGGGGGCGAAATCCTACGAGCAGTACTTC.

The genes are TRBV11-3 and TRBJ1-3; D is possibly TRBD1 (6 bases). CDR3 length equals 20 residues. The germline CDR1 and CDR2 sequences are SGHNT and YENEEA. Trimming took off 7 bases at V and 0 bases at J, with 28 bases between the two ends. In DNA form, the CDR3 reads TGTGCCAGCAAGGGTTTGGCAGGGGACACTCCTCTCCGCTCTGGAAACACCATATATTTT. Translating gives CASKGLAGDTPLRSGNTIYF.

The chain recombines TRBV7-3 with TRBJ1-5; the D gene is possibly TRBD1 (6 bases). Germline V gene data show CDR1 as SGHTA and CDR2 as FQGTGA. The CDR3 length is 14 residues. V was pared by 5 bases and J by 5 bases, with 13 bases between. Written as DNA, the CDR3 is TGTGCCAGCAGCAAAAATGCAGGGGATCAGCCCCAGCATTTT. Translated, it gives CASSKNAGDQPQHF.

This CDR3 reads CASSSMTSGGYEQYF. The CDR3 DNA is TGTGCCAGCAGCTCAATGACTAGCGGGGGATACGAGCAGTACTTC. The chain has TRBV5-4 and TRBJ2-7; 12 positions agree with TRBD2. The junction had 5 bases not matched to a gene; V was cut back by 3 bases and J by 4 bases. CDR1 and CDR2 (germline): SGHNT, YYREEE (reference sequence). There are 15 residues in the CDR3.

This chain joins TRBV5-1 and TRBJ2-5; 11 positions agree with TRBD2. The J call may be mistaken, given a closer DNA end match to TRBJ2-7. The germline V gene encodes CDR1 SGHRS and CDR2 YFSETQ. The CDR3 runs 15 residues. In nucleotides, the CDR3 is TGCGCCAGCAGCTCGGGACTAGCGGAGCCCTACGAGCAGTACTTC. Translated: CASSSGLAEPYEQYF.

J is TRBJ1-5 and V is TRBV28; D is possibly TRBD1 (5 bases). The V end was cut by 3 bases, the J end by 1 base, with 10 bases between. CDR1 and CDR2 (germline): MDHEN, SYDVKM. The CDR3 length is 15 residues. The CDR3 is CASSLSPGSNQPQHF. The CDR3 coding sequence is TGTGCCAGCAGTTTGTCTCCAGGGAGCAATCAGCCCCAGCATTTT.

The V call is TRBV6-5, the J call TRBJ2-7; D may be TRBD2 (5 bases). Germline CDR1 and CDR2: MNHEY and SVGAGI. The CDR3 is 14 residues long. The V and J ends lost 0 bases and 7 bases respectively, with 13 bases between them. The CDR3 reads CASSYSGGPLEQYF. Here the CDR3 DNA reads TGTGCCAGCAGTTACTCCGGCGGGCCCCTAGAGCAGTACTTC.